The 20 T cell receptor beta chains below were found in one sample sequenced in a study of Graves' ophthalmopathy and Graves' hyperthyroidism. Amplified TCR beta CDR3 regions were obtained using RNA transcripts as template. HTBI primers were used in a first-round RT-PCR, which preceded a second-round multiplex PCR. From the multiplex PCR reads, TCRdb called clonotypes with MiXCR, one entry per CDR3 protein. The sample lists about 390,000 distinct CDR3 sequences; roughly 15% were seen once. The material sequenced was peripheral blood. These receptors all come from an adult woman with stable Graves' hyperthyroidism.

The chain combines TRBV6-1 with TRBJ2-5; 9 bases are shared with TRBD2. Germline assignment: CDR1 MNHNS and CDR2 SASEGT. The CDR3 is 15 residues long. With V trimmed by 5 bases and J by 5 bases, 9 bases remained unmatched. The CDR3 DNA follows: TGTGCCAGCAGTACCCTTAGCGGGGGTTCGGAGACCCAGTACTTC. It codes for CASSTLSGGSETQYF.

This clonotype has at least ten counts. V and J are TRBV27 and TRBJ2-7, with 13 bases lining up with TRBD2. This CDR3 has 15 residues. J gave up 4 bases and V 6 bases, and 6 bases lay outside the gene matches. Germline V gene lookup returns CDR1 MNHEY and CDR2 SMNVEV (reference sequence). This CDR3 is CASSGTSGISYEQYF. The CDR3 DNA is TGTGCCAGCAGCGGGACTAGCGGGATCTCGTACGAGCAGTACTTC.

This clonotype was seen repeatedly, ten times or more. The rearrangement joins TRBV12-3 or TRBV12-4 to TRBJ1-6; D is uncertain. Trimming removed 2 bases from V and 4 bases from J, with 9 bases in between. The CDR3 consists of 15 residues. This CDR3 is CASSLPLGYNSPLHF. CDR3 DNA: TGTGCCAGCAGTTTACCCCTTGGGTATAATTCACCCCTCCACTTT.

This chain links TRBV28 with TRBJ1-1; D is uncertain. The CDR3 extends over 15 amino acids. The germline V and J ends were trimmed by 10 bases and 0 bases, with 18 bases remaining between them. Looked up from germline, CDR1 is MDHEN and CDR2 is SYDVKM. The CDR3 sequence is CATQDRRALNTEAFF. CDR3 nucleotides: TGTGCCACTCAAGACCGTAGGGCTCTGAACACTGAAGCTTTCTTT. Variable domain in full (rest from reference TRBV28 and TRBJ1-1): DVKVTQSSRYLVKRTGEKVFLECVQDMDHENMFWYRQDPGLGLRLIYFSYDVKMKEKGDIPEGYSVSREKKERFSLILESASTNQTSMYLCATQDRRALNTEAFFGQGTRLTVV.

The chain combines TRBV7-2 with TRBJ2-7; D gene unclear. Deletions cut 10 bases from V and 0 bases from J, with 16 bases between. This CDR3 region has 14 residues. Germline V gives CDR1 SGHTA, CDR2 FQGNSA. The DNA of the CDR3 is TGTGCCACCTCAATGCAGCCGAGCTCCTACGAGCAGTACTTC. Residues: CATSMQPSSYEQYF.

The chain recombines TRBV12-3 or TRBV12-4 with TRBJ1-2, with 8 nucleotides matching TRBD1. Losses at the gene ends were 3 bases for V and 4 bases for J; bases not matched to a gene: 4. This CDR3 is 14 amino acids long. The CDR3 DNA reads as TGTGCCAGCAGTTTTCGACAGGGGATCTATGGCTACACCTTC. This codes for CASSFRQGIYGYTF.

At least ten counts were recorded for this clonotype. The chain carries TRBV29-1 and TRBJ2-7; the match to TRBD2 covers 11 bases. This CDR3 comprises 14 residues. The trim removed 4 bases at V and 3 bases at J, leaving 5 bases unmatched. CDR1 SQVTM and CDR2 ANQGSEA come from the germline V gene. The CDR3: CSVAGGLADYEQYF. The CDR3, as DNA: TGCAGCGTTGCCGGGGGACTAGCGGACTACGAGCAGTACTTC.

This CDR3 is CASSDSRSDDSYEQYF. CDR3 DNA sequence: TGTGCCAGCAGTGACTCGAGGAGCGACGACTCCTACGAGCAGTACTTC. The V call is TRBV6-4, the J call TRBJ2-7; D gene ambiguous. V was clipped by 0 bases and J by 0 bases, with 12 bases between them. Germline V gene lookup returns CDR1 MRHNA and CDR2 SNTAGT. The CDR3 has 16 residues.

This clonotype has a count of ten or more. This sequence joins TRBV29-1 and TRBJ2-6, with a tentative D call TRBD1 (5 bases). The CDR3 is made up of 14 amino acids. Trimming pared 5 bases from V and 4 bases from J, leaving 12 bases between. Germline-derived CDR1 and CDR2 are SQVTM and ANQGSEA. CDR3 in DNA: TGCAGCGTTCTTGGGGCTTCCGGGGCCAACGTCCTGACTTTC. Its protein product is CSVLGASGANVLTF.

This clonotype was seen ten or more times. The rearrangement links TRBV29-1 to TRBJ2-5; D is uncertain. The CDR3 totals 10 residues. Trimming left V 4 bases short and J 4 bases short, with 4 bases between. The V gene's germline CDR1 is SQVTM and CDR2 ANQGSEA. The CDR3 nucleotides read TGCAGCGTTGCAGTAGAGACCCAGTACTTC. Translated, it gives CSVAVETQYF.

As for this clonotype: Given a much more abundant clone one base away, this may be a read error. The conserved phenylalanine or tryptophan normally closing the CDR3 is absent here, so this likely arose from a read error. V gene TRBV12-3 or TRBV12-4 combines with J gene TRBJ1-2; the D gene is possibly TRBD1 (5 bases). V shed 8 bases and J shed 5 bases, with 18 bases lying between them. This CDR3 region has 14 residues. The CDR3 nucleotides read TGTGCCAGCCGTACAGACTCTCCAGGGTATGGCTACACCTTG. Its translation is CASRTDSPGYGYTL.

This clonotype appeared many times. This chain joins TRBV7-2 and TRBJ2-5, with TRBD2 matching 8 bases. V dropped 4 bases and J dropped 2; count of bases not matched to a gene: 6. The CDR3 is 15 residues long. Germline V gene sequence: CDR1 SGHTA, CDR2 FQGNSA. The CDR3 reads CASSSKRESQETQYF. CDR3 DNA: TGTGCCAGCAGCTCGAAGCGGGAGTCACAAGAGACCCAGTACTTC.

J is TRBJ2-7 and V is TRBV2, with a weak D call TRBD1 (5 bases). This CDR3 comprises 14 residues. CDR1 and CDR2 from the germline V gene are SNHLY and FYNNEI. V was clipped by 7 bases and J by 2 bases, with 15 bases between them. The CDR3 coding sequence is TGTGCCAGCAATACTCGGACATTCACCTACGAGCAGTACTTC. Translated, it gives CASNTRTFTYEQYF.

This clonotype was counted at least ten times. The chain is built from TRBV13 and TRBJ2-7, with a possible D match to TRBD1 (6 bases). The V end was cut by 5 bases, the J end by 2 bases, with 19 bases between. In germline, CDR1 is PRHDT, CDR2 FYEKMQ (reference sequence). This CDR3 contains 16 residues. The CDR3 loop reads CASSTGEQGRTYEQYF. In nucleotides, the CDR3 is TGTGCCAGCAGCACCGGGGAACAGGGACGTACCTACGAGCAGTACTTC.

This clonotype came up a few times. The V call is TRBV5-1, the J call TRBJ1-1; D call uncertain. This CDR3 contains 14 residues. With 4 bases removed from V and 0 bases from J, the gap between germline ends came to 10 bases. The germline V gene has CDR1 SGHRS and CDR2 YFSETQ. This chain's CDR3 is CASSGSEMNTEAFF. CDR3 nucleotide sequence: TGCGCCAGCAGCGGATCCGAAATGAACACTGAAGCTTTCTTT.

About this clonotype: The junction differs from germline at one of its ends, possibly a read error. This chain links TRBV5-1 with TRBJ2-2; possibly TRBD2 for D (5 bases). The V gene's germline CDR1 is SGHRS and CDR2 YFSETQ. The CDR3 totals 14 residues. DNA of the CDR3: TGCGCCAGGAGCTTGGGAGTGTGGACCGGGGAGCTGTTTTTT. Encoded protein: CARSLGVWTGELFF.

V and J are TRBV12-3 or TRBV12-4 and TRBJ2-2; tentative D call: TRBD2 (6 bases). V was pared by 6 bases and J by 6 bases, with 17 bases between. The CDR3 spans 15 residues. CDR3 loop: CASSLGRGSAGELFF. As DNA, the CDR3 is TGTGCCAGCAGCCTAGGGCGGGGATCGGCCGGGGAGCTGTTTTTT.

At least ten counts were recorded for this clonotype. This chain uses TRBV28 with TRBJ2-5, with D perhaps assigned TRBD1 or TRBD2 (5 bases each). CDR3 length equals 17 residues. Germline V gene data show CDR1 as MDHEN and CDR2 as SYDVKM. V shed 1 base and J shed 5 bases, with 20 bases lying between them. This chain's CDR3 is CASSLSKGRSLLETQYF. The CDR3 nucleotides read TGTGCCAGCAGTTTATCAAAGGGACGATCTCTATTGGAGACCCAGTACTTC.

This clonotype was detected ten times or more. The chain has TRBV4-1 and TRBJ1-6; D gene uncertain. This CDR3 comprises 18 residues. Germline CDR1 MGHRA, CDR2 YSYEKL. The ends were cut back, 3 bases at V and 10 bases at J, with 25 bases in the middle. CDR3 protein: CASSQFRWTALALSPLHF. The CDR3 nucleotides read TGCGCCAGCAGCCAGTTCCGATGGACGGCTTTGGCTTTGTCACCCCTCCACTTT.

This clonotype has at least ten counts. One end of the junction does not line up with germline, which may come from a read error. The chain employs TRBV6-2 or TRBV6-3 and TRBJ1-2, with D maybe TRBD1 (5 bases). The length of the CDR3 is 12 residues. The germline CDR1 and CDR2 sequences are MNHEY and SVGEGT. Written as DNA, the CDR3 is TGTGCCAGTACGGAGGGGTCCCATGGCCACACCTTC. Its protein is CASTEGSHGHTF.